One sample yielded the 14 T cell receptor beta chains listed below, sequenced in a study of a mutant IDH1 vaccine in newly diagnosed glioma (dated by TCRdb to the early 2020s). The intended sense of this specimen's time point label: baseline, week 1 (first vaccination visit). The meaning of the sample's treatment or condition label: pre-vaccination baseline after standard-of-care therapy. Library preparation used the immunoSEQ multiplex PCR assay. This immuneACCESS table, as held by TCRdb, lists in-frame sequences with V and J called but not all clones. Of the missing ones, under half trace to an unresolved V gene in checked studies; the others have no known cause. Within this sample are 40,000 or so clones, with under 80% of them counted one time only. About 9.8% of the sample lies in the top ten. The source material was PBMCs, sampled from a glioma patient treated with radiotherapy, temozolomide or both. The receptors shown here come from a man aged 40-55 years with glioma. Some clones in this sample may be carry-over from other donors' samples.

The chain links TRBV5-6 to TRBJ2-7; 10 positions agree with TRBD1. The V segment lost 0 bases and the J segment 1 base; nucleotides outside the gene matches: 4. The CDR3 is 16 amino acids. Germline lookup yields CDR1 SGHDT and CDR2 YYEEEE. CDR3 nucleotides: TGTGCCAGCAGCTTGGACAGGGGACAGGGGTCCTACGAGCAGTACTTC. This translates into CASSLDRGQGSYEQYF.

The CDR3 sequence: CASRAGRGNEQFF. The DNA of the CDR3 is TGTGCCAGTCGGGCCGGGAGGGGCAATGAGCAGTTCTTC. J is TRBJ2-1 and V is TRBV5-4, with 8 bases lining up with TRBD2. Germline assignment: CDR1 SGHNT and CDR2 YYREEE (reference sequence). This CDR3 has 13 amino acids. The V segment lost 8 bases and the J segment 6 bases; nucleotides outside the gene matches: 7.

The count of this clone is one. This chain connects TRBV30 to TRBJ1-3; D is possibly TRBD1 (5 bases). V dropped 3 bases and J dropped 2 bases, with 14 bases sitting between them. This CDR3 spans 15 amino acids. CDR1 and CDR2 (germline): GTSNPN, SVGIG (reference sequence). The CDR3 bases are TGTGCCTGGAGCGGGGGAAACTCTGCTGGAAACACCATATATTTT. The encoded protein is CAWSGGNSAGNTIYF.

This chain connects TRBV6-1 to TRBJ1-5; D ambiguous. The CDR3 sequence is 11 residues long. V was cut by 5 bases and J by 3 bases, with 2 bases left in between. Germline V CDR1 and CDR2: MNHNS, SASEGT. CDR3 nucleotides: TGTGCCAGCAGTTTCAATCAGCCCCAGCATTTT. Protein sequence: CASSFNQPQHF.

The rearrangement joins TRBV4-1 to TRBJ1-5; the D is unclear. V was cut by 0 bases and J by 1 base, with 7 bases left in between. The CDR3 totals 15 residues. In germline, CDR1 is MGHRA, CDR2 YSYEKL. CDR3 residues: CASSQEGRSNQPQHF. CDR3 in DNA: TGCGCCAGCAGCCAAGAAGGGCGCAGCAATCAGCCCCAGCATTTT.

The chain carries TRBV7-9 and TRBJ1-2; 9 nucleotides line up with TRBD1. V gave up 1 base and J gave up 2 bases; unmatched junction bases: 5. The CDR3 contains 16 residues. In germline, CDR1 is SEHNR, CDR2 FQNEAQ (reference sequence). CDR3 region: CASSLGGQGGNYGYTF. The CDR3 DNA is TGTGCCAGCAGCTTAGGGGGACAGGGAGGAAACTATGGCTACACCTTC.

CDR3 in DNA: TGTGCCAGCAGCTTATGGGCTAGCGGGGGGAATGAGCAGTTCTTC. Amino acids: CASSLWASGGNEQFF. J is TRBJ2-1 and V is TRBV7-8; 11 positions match TRBD2. The CDR3 is 15 residues long. Germline V gene lookup returns CDR1 SGHVS and CDR2 FQNEAQ. The J segment lost 7 bases and the V segment lost 2 bases, leaving 4 bases of the junction unmatched.

The CDR3, as DNA: TGTGCCAGCAGTCGGGGGGCTCAAAATGAGCAGTTCTTC. This sequence encodes CASSRGAQNEQFF. V usage is TRBV2 and J usage is TRBJ2-1; possibly TRBD2 for D (7 bases). Trimming took 5 bases from V and 7 from J, leaving 12 bases between them. This CDR3 spans 13 amino acids. Per the germline V gene, CDR1 is SNHLY and CDR2 is FYNNEI.

The V and J genes are TRBV7-6 and TRBJ1-2; D uncertain. Deletions cut 5 bases from V and 4 bases from J, with 14 bases between. The CDR3 totals 14 residues. Germline CDR1 and CDR2: SGHVS and FNYEAQ. The CDR3 is CASSTLSATYGYTF. CDR3 DNA sequence: TGTGCCAGCAGCACCCTTTCAGCCACCTATGGCTACACCTTC.

CDR3 sequence reads: CASKLVRASDGELFF. CDR3 nucleotide sequence: TGCGCCAGCAAGCTCGTACGAGCCTCCGACGGGGAGCTGTTTTTT. This chain links TRBV5-1 with TRBJ2-2; D is ambiguous. V was trimmed by 6 bases and J by 7 bases, leaving 19 bases between them. CDR3 length equals 15 residues. Germline loops: CDR1 SGHRS, CDR2 YFSETQ.

V usage is TRBV19 and J usage is TRBJ1-5, with D maybe TRBD1 (6 bases). The CDR3 contains 13 residues. Germline CDR1 and CDR2: LNHDA and SQIVND (reference sequence). Trimming cost V 8 bases and J 1 base, with 9 bases left between them. The CDR3 DNA follows: TGTGCCAGTCGCGACAGGAGCAATCAGCCCCAGCATTTT. Its translation is CASRDRSNQPQHF. The variable domain in full, with the rest retrieved from reference TRBV19 and TRBJ1-5, is DGGITQSPKYLFRKEGQNVTLSCEQNLNHDAMYWYRQDPGQGLRLIYYSQIVNDFQKGDIAEGYSVSREKKESFPLTVTSAQKNPTAFYLCASRDRSNQPQHFGDGTRLSIL.

The chain employs TRBV5-1 and TRBJ1-6, with D uncertain. CDR1 is SGHRS and CDR2 is YFSETQ in the germline V gene. V lost 3 bases to trimming and J lost 6 bases, with 10 bases between them. CDR3 size: 14 residues. The DNA of the CDR3 is TGCGCCAGCAGCTCGGGAAGTGGTAATTCACCCCTCCACTTT. It encodes CASSSGSGNSPLHF.

The J gene is TRBJ2-1, the V gene TRBV30; possible D gene TRBD1, 6 bases. CDR1 and CDR2 (germline): GTSNPN, SVGIG (reference sequence). The CDR3 spans 15 residues. The V end was cut by 1 base, the J end by 0 bases, with 10 bases between. DNA of the CDR3: TGTGCCTGGAGTGGAGCGGACAGCTCCTACAATGAGCAGTTCTTC. As protein: CAWSGADSSYNEQFF. The whole variable domain, remainder taken from reference TRBV30 and TRBJ2-1, is SQTIHQWPATLVQPVGSPLSLECTVEGTSNPNLYWYRQAAGRGLQLLFYSVGIGQISSEVPQNLSASRPQDRQFILSSKKLLLSDSGFYLCAWSGADSSYNEQFFGPGTRLTVL.

This clone was picked up one time. CDR3 residues: CASSLRDGPYEQYF. CDR3 nucleotide sequence: TGTGCCAGCAGCTTACGGGACGGGCCCTACGAGCAGTACTTC. The chain has TRBV11-3 and TRBJ2-7; D may match TRBD1 or TRBD2 (5 bases each). This CDR3 region has 14 residues. V was pared by 2 bases and J by 2 bases, with 10 bases between. CDR1 and CDR2 (germline): SGHNT, YENEEA. Together with reference TRBV11-3 and TRBJ2-7, the CDR3 gives the full variable domain: EAGVVQSPRYKIIEKKQPVAFWCNPISGHNTLYWYLQNLGQGPELLIRYENEEAVDDSQLPKDRFSAERLKGVDSTLKIQPAELGDSAVYLCASSLRDGPYEQYFGPGTRLTVT.